Listed below are T cell receptor beta chains from one sample, sequenced in a study of radiotherapy plus CTLA-4 blockade in lung cancer. Clones were read by immunoSEQ multiplex PCR, and TCRdb kept only the in-frame ones, dropping some. The sample contains about 53,000 clones, around four fifths of which appear only once. The source was peripheral blood, collected from a patient treated with radiotherapy plus ipilimumab. These receptors all stem from a human donor with non-small cell lung cancer whose response to radiotherapy plus ipilimumab could not be evaluated. The CDR3 runs from the conserved cysteine through the conserved F or W. D genes are given only for firm matches. Clone size is stated in some rows and not others, as once, few, many or a class when expanded.

cdr3_aa	cdr3_nt	v_call	d_call	j_call	clone_size
CASSLGTGGDYGYTF	TGCGCCAGCAGCTTGGGGACAGGCGGTGACTATGGCTACACCTTC	TRBV5-1	TRBD1	TRBJ1-2	few
CASSWTSGNNEQFF	TGCGCCAGCAGCTGGACTAGCGGGAACAATGAGCAGTTCTTC	TRBV5-1	TRBD2	TRBJ2-1	.
CASSGQGATDTQYF	TGTGCCAGCAGCGGACAGGGGGCAACAGATACGCAGTATTTT	TRBV6-1	TRBD1	TRBJ2-3	.
CASSLGATGRNEKLFF	TGTGCCAGCAGCTTAGGGGCGACAGGCAGGAATGAAAAACTGTTTTTT	TRBV7-8	.	TRBJ1-4	.
CASSQDGTADNTNTEAFF	TGCGCCAGCAGCCAAGATGGGACAGCCGATAATACGAACACTGAAGCTTTCTTT	TRBV4-3	TRBD1	TRBJ1-1	few
CASSLGTGGTGELFF	TGTGCCAGCAGTTTAGGGACAGGGGGTACCGGGGAGCTGTTTTTT	TRBV28	TRBD1	TRBJ2-2	.
CASSQQGAHYEQYF	TGTGCCAGCAGTCAACAGGGGGCCCACTACGAGCAGTACTTC	TRBV11-1	TRBD1	TRBJ2-7	.
CASSPGQLSSVWAGGYTF	TGTGCCAGCAGCCCCGGACAGCTCTCTTCCGTGTGGGCTGGTGGCTACACCTTC	TRBV7-9	.	TRBJ1-2	.
CASSVRDRGLEQYF	TGTGCCAGCAGCGTGAGGGACAGGGGGCTCGAGCAGTACTTC	TRBV9	TRBD1	TRBJ2-7	.
CASSPGTFADTQYF	TGTGCCAGCAGCCCCGGGACATTTGCAGATACGCAGTATTTT	TRBV11-1	.	TRBJ2-3	.
CASSLGKELGYTF	TGTGCCAGCAGCTTAGGGAAGGAGCTCGGCTACACCTTC	TRBV13	.	TRBJ1-2	.
CAISDEVSIIYGYTF	TGTGCCATCAGTGACGAGGTTTCCATAATCTATGGCTACACCTTC	TRBV10-3	.	TRBJ1-2	.
CASRSSGGAMGGYTF	TGTGCCAGCAGGTCCTCAGGGGGCGCGATGGGTGGCTACACCTTC	TRBV2	TRBD1	TRBJ1-2	.
CASSPGQGYNTGELFF	TGTGCCAGCAGCCCAGGACAGGGGTACAACACCGGGGAGCTGTTTTTT	TRBV7-9	TRBD1	TRBJ2-2	few
CASSLGQGYTEAFF	TGTGCCAGTAGTCTTGGACAGGGGTACACTGAAGCTTTCTTT	TRBV19	TRBD1	TRBJ1-1	.
CASILQGTEAFF	TGTGCCAGCATTCTTCAGGGGACTGAAGCTTTCTTT	TRBV28	.	TRBJ1-1	.
CASSHGLFGGASNEKLFF	TGTGCCAGCAGCCATGGGTTGTTTGGAGGGGCAAGTAATGAAAAACTGTTTTTT	TRBV28	.	TRBJ1-4	.
CAPEGREQFF	TGTGCCCCCGAGGGGAGGGAGCAGTTCTTC	TRBV7-2	.	TRBJ2-1	few
CASSYSAGYNEQFF	TGTGCCAGCAGTTACTCGGCAGGCTACAATGAGCAGTTCTTC	TRBV6-6	.	TRBJ2-1	.
CASSSQGYGTDTQYF	TGTGCCAGCAGCTCACAGGGTTACGGCACAGATACGCAGTATTTT	TRBV7-3	.	TRBJ2-3	.
CASSDAGSRSGANVLTF	TGTGCCAGCAGTGACGCGGGTTCACGCTCTGGGGCCAACGTCCTGACTTTC	TRBV2	.	TRBJ2-6	.
CASSLGGQGLYEQYF	TGTGCCAGCAGCTTGGGTGGACAGGGGTTATACGAGCAGTACTTC	TRBV7-2	TRBD1	TRBJ2-7	.
CASRQDRGGGELFF	TGTGCCAGCAGACAAGACAGGGGAGGTGGGGAGCTGTTTTTT	TRBV6-4	TRBD1	TRBJ2-2	.
CASSLMPRSNTEAFF	TGTGCCAGCAGCTTAATGCCCAGATCGAACACTGAAGCTTTCTTT	TRBV7-2	.	TRBJ1-1	.
CASSLAIRTSGTSTDTQYF	TGTGCCAGCAGCTTAGCGATTCGGACTAGCGGAACTAGCACAGATACGCAGTATTTT	TRBV7-6	TRBD2	TRBJ2-3	.
CSVEDRGPGGYTF	TGCAGCGTTGAAGATCGAGGACCGGGGGGCTACACCTTC	TRBV29-1	.	TRBJ1-2	.
CASSKAGLSTDTQYF	TGTGCCAGCAGTAAAGCGGGCCTTAGCACAGATACGCAGTATTTT	TRBV28	.	TRBJ2-3	.
CASSSRGQGAGGYTF	TGTGCCAGCAGCTCTCGCGGACAGGGGGCGGGTGGCTACACCTTC	TRBV9	TRBD1	TRBJ1-2	few
CASSVAGQDRSYEQYF	TGTGCCAGCAGTGTAGCGGGGCAGGACCGCTCCTACGAGCAGTACTTC	TRBV25-1	TRBD2	TRBJ2-7	.